Listed here are 21 T cell receptor beta chains from one sample, sequenced in a study of Ad26.COV2.S vaccination and SARS-CoV-2 variants. Documented treatment: approximately 18 received Ad26.COV2.S at low or high dose, single or two shots; roughly five received placebo; per-sample allocation not given. Sampling happened 63 days after the first vaccine or placebo injection. Sequencing used immunoSEQ multiplex PCR; TCRdb keeps in-frame clones, though not all of them. The sample includes about 350,000 clones, 70% to 90% of them seen just once. Sequencing was performed on peripheral blood, taken in a trial of Ad26.COV2.S vaccine versus placebo. The receptor source for this set is a person between 18 and 65 years old who received the Ad26.COV2.S COVID-19 vaccine or a placebo.

The genes are TRBV28 and TRBJ2-5; no reliable D call. The CDR3 contains 14 residues. The V gene's germline CDR1 is MDHEN and CDR2 SYDVKM. The V gene lost 3 bases and the J gene lost 7 bases, with 15 bases spanning the gap. Written as DNA, the CDR3 is TGTGCCAGCAGTTTCGTTGCCACCCCGGGGACCCAGTACTTC. It yields the protein CASSFVATPGTQYF.

The CDR3 region is CASSLEAGNYNSPLHF. The DNA of the CDR3 is TGTGCCAGCAGTTTGGAGGCAGGGAACTATAATTCACCCCTCCACTTT. The chain recombines TRBV27 with TRBJ1-6, with D perhaps matching TRBD1 (5 bases). The V gene's germline CDR1 is MNHEY and CDR2 SMNVEV (reference sequence). V dropped 3 bases and J dropped 3 bases, with 12 bases sitting between them. The CDR3 is 16 amino acids.

V gene TRBV7-2 combines with J gene TRBJ2-1, with 14 bases matching TRBD2. Unmatched junction bases numbered 6, after V lost 5 bases and J lost 9 bases. This CDR3 is 15 amino acids long. Germline V gene sequence: CDR1 SGHTA, CDR2 FQGNSA. Written as DNA, the CDR3 is TGTGCCAGCAGCCCCTGGACTAGCGGGGGGCCTGAGCAGTTCTTC. This sequence encodes CASSPWTSGGPEQFF.

The chain couples TRBV28 to TRBJ1-6; possibly TRBD1 for D (6 bases). V was cut by 6 bases and J by 4 bases, with 10 bases left in between. The CDR3 sequence is 14 residues long. Germline CDR1 is MDHEN and CDR2 is SYDVKM. The CDR3 nucleotides are TGTGCCAGCAGCCGGACAGAATATAATTCACCCCTCCACTTT. Residues: CASSRTEYNSPLHF.

The genes are TRBV29-1 and TRBJ2-7; tentative D call: TRBD1 (5 bases). V lost 4 bases to trimming and J lost 7 bases, with 14 bases between them. This CDR3 region has 12 residues. Germline CDR1 and CDR2: SQVTM and ANQGSEA. The CDR3 region has the DNA TGCAGCGTTGGGTTCAGGGTGGGGGAGCAGTACTTC. This sequence encodes CSVGFRVGEQYF.

This chain connects TRBV5-6 to TRBJ2-5; 10 bases map to TRBD2. After removal of 1 base from V and 5 bases from J, the junction contained 5 bases not matched to a gene. The germline gives CDR1 SGHDT, CDR2 YYEEEE. CDR3 length: 15 residues. CDR3 protein: CASSLSLAGVETQYF. The CDR3 nucleotides are TGTGCCAGCAGCTTGTCCCTAGCGGGAGTGGAGACCCAGTACTTC.

This clone has a single count. This chain joins TRBV29-1 and TRBJ2-7; D is undetermined. The CDR3 runs 11 residues. Trimming cost V 4 bases and J 6 bases, with 10 bases left between them. Germline V gene sequence: CDR1 SQVTM, CDR2 ANQGSEA. The CDR3 here is CSVGFWAEQYF. Here the CDR3 DNA reads TGCAGCGTTGGGTTCTGGGCCGAGCAGTACTTC.

The chain links TRBV5-5 to TRBJ1-5; D uncertain. Between the trimmed V and J ends, which lost 6 bases and 0 bases, there was a span of 16 bases. This CDR3 is built from 16 residues. Germline CDR1 SGHKS, CDR2 YYEKEE (reference sequence). CDR3 bases: TGTGCCAGCACCCTCAGACCCGTAGATAGCAATCAGCCCCAGCATTTT. Translation: CASTLRPVDSNQPQHF.

The table lists this clone with a few counts. The chain has TRBV5-3 and TRBJ1-2, with TRBD1 matching 9 bases. TRBV5-3 qualifies as an ORF whose function is uncertain. After removal of 4 bases from V and 4 bases from J, the junction contained 8 bases not matched to a gene. The CDR3 consists of 15 residues. CDR3 sequence reads: CARSIGDRVAYGYTF. CDR3 in DNA: TGTGCCAGAAGCATAGGGGACAGGGTGGCCTATGGCTACACCTTC.

This chain connects TRBV27 to TRBJ1-2; D is unresolved. Germline V gene lookup returns CDR1 MNHEY and CDR2 SMNVEV (reference sequence). The CDR3 sequence is 14 residues long. Trimming stripped 3 bases from V and 8 bases from J, with 16 bases between. This CDR3 reads CASSLPPGPGGYTF. Here the CDR3 DNA reads TGTGCCAGCAGTTTGCCTCCGGGCCCCGGCGGCTACACCTTC.

This chain links TRBV13 with TRBJ2-7; a possible D gene is TRBD2 (6 bases). Per germline, CDR1 PRHDT and CDR2 FYEKMQ (reference sequence). The CDR3 totals 17 residues. V lost 5 bases and J 1 base, leaving 21 bases between the germline ends. The CDR3 DNA sequence: TGTGCCAGCAGCCCGCCCTGGAGGGGCGCGACGTCCTACGAGCAGTACTTC. It specifies CASSPPWRGATSYEQYF. The full variable domain, rest sourced from reference TRBV13 and TRBJ2-7, is AAGVIQSPRHLIKEKRETATLKCYPIPRHDTVYWYQQGPGQDPQFLISFYEKMQSDKGSIPDRFSAQQFSDYHSELNMSSLELGDSALYFCASSPPWRGATSYEQYFGPGTRLTVT.

The rearrangement uses TRBV15 and TRBJ1-1; possibly TRBD1 for D (5 bases). The germline gives CDR1 LNHNV, CDR2 YYDKDF (reference sequence). This CDR3 comprises 17 residues. The V end lost 7 bases, the J end lost 1 base, and 22 bases lay between the germline ends. CDR3 in amino acids: CATMPWGKQAGNTEAFF. The CDR3 nucleotides are TGTGCCACCATGCCTTGGGGGAAACAGGCTGGGAACACTGAAGCTTTCTTT.

This chain connects TRBV27 to TRBJ2-1, with TRBD1 as a possible D gene (6 bases). Trimming cost V 9 bases and J 7 bases, with 28 bases left between them. Per the germline V gene, CDR1 is MNHEY and CDR2 is SMNVEV (reference sequence). The CDR3 consists of 17 residues. The CDR3 spells CASIRGVGAGISNEQFF. CDR3 nucleotides: TGTGCCAGTATAAGGGGCGTGGGGGCCGGTATATCAAATGAGCAGTTCTTC.

The chain links TRBV28 to TRBJ2-4; D is perhaps TRBD1 (7 bases). CDR1 is MDHEN, CDR2 SYDVKM, per germline. The V end lost 10 bases, the J end lost 6 bases, and 13 bases lay between the germline ends. The CDR3 runs to 12 residues. The CDR3 sequence is CATRQGGNIQYF. CDR3 DNA sequence: TGTGCCACCAGGCAGGGGGGAAACATTCAGTACTTC.

The chain joins TRBV18 to TRBJ1-1; no reliable D call. V was cut by 2 bases and J by 4 bases, with 14 bases left in between. Per the germline V gene, CDR1 is KGHSH and CDR2 is LQKENI. The CDR3 length is 15 residues. DNA of the CDR3: TGTGCCAGCTCACCAACGTCGGTTTACGGCACTGAAGCTTTCTTT. Protein sequence: CASSPTSVYGTEAFF. Complete variable domain (other parts from reference TRBV18 and TRBJ1-1): NAGVMQNPRHLVRRRGQEARLRCSPMKGHSHVYWYRQLPEEGLKFMVYLQKENIIDESGMPKERFSAEFPKEGPSILRIQQVVRGDSAAYFCASSPTSVYGTEAFFGQGTRLTVV.

The chain joins TRBV7-9 to TRBJ1-1; TRBD1 agrees at 9 bases. This CDR3 contains 16 residues. V shed 5 bases and J 1 base; nucleotides not matched to a gene: 8. The V gene's germline CDR1 is SEHNR and CDR2 FQNEAQ (reference sequence). The CDR3 DNA reads as TGTGCCAGCAGCGGTTCGGTGGGACAGGGGAACACTGAAGCTTTCTTT. Its protein is CASSGSVGQGNTEAFF.

V and J are TRBV2 and TRBJ1-2; possible D gene TRBD1, 5 bases. The CDR3 consists of 12 residues. Germline V gene sequence: CDR1 SNHLY, CDR2 FYNNEI. V was pared by 3 bases and J by 9 bases, with 11 bases between. CDR3 residues: CASSDRENRYTF. The DNA of the CDR3 is TGTGCCAGCAGTGACAGGGAAAACCGCTACACCTTC.

This chain connects TRBV6-2 or TRBV6-3 to TRBJ2-5; possibly TRBD1 for D (6 bases). CDR1 and CDR2 (germline): MNHEY, SVGEGT. V dropped 5 bases and J dropped 5 bases, with 9 bases sitting between them. The CDR3 has 12 amino acids. CDR3 nucleotide sequence: TGTGCCAGCAGTGGGGGCGGGGAGACCCAGTACTTC. This gives the protein CASSGGGETQYF.

The chain combines TRBV19 with TRBJ2-1, with TRBD1 matching 7 bases. V was pared by 7 bases and J by 4 bases, with 7 bases of the junction left unmatched. This CDR3 has 14 amino acids. CDR1 and CDR2 (germline): LNHDA, SQIVND (reference sequence). The CDR3 reads CASNLRGSYNEQFF. CDR3 DNA: TGTGCCAGTAACCTCAGGGGGTCATACAATGAGCAGTTCTTC.

This clone appeared a few times. The chain joins TRBV5-1 to TRBJ1-5, with D unclear. This CDR3 contains 17 residues. The V and J ends lost 2 bases and 0 bases respectively, with 15 bases between them. Germline CDR1 is SGHRS and CDR2 is YFSETQ. The CDR3 nucleotides read TGCGCCAGCAGCTTACAAAGCGGAGAAGATAGCAATCAGCCCCAGCATTTT. Encoded protein: CASSLQSGEDSNQPQHF.

The CDR3 DNA follows: TGCAGTGCTAGTTCGAGCGGGAGGTACAATGAGCAGTTCTTC. It specifies CSASSSGRYNEQFF. The rearrangement links TRBV20-1 to TRBJ2-1; 9 bases align to TRBD2. The CDR3 extends over 14 amino acids. Per germline, CDR1 DFQATT and CDR2 SNEGSKA (reference sequence). Trimming at V came to 3 bases and at J to 4 bases, leaving 4 bases not matched to a gene.